Listed below are T cell receptor beta chains from one sample, sequenced in a study of T cells in Graves' hyperthyroidism and ophthalmopathy. TCRdb redid the calling of the multiplex PCR reads with MiXCR, one entry per CDR3 protein. The sample carries around 700,000 distinct CDR3 sequences, over 15% recorded once. The source material was blood. The source is a woman in her 50s with Graves' hyperthyroidism that later progressed to Graves' ophthalmopathy. Both conserved end residues are part of each CDR3. The D gene is left open where the match is weak. The size entry is marked missing in some rows and otherwise reads once, few, many or a size class.

J gene: TRBJ1-6; D gene: -; V gene: TRBV20-1; clone size: few; CDR3 DNA: TGCAGTGCAAACCCCGGGATTCCTAATTCACCCCTCCACTTT; CDR3 protein: CSANPGIPNSPLHF
J gene: TRBJ1-5; D gene: -; V gene: TRBV20-1; clone size: many; CDR3 DNA: TGCAGTGCTAGAGATCGACAGGTGGCTGGCCAGCCCCAGCATTTT; CDR3 protein: CSARDRQVAGQPQHF
J gene: TRBJ2-5; D gene: -; V gene: TRBV7-9; clone size: -; CDR3 DNA: TGTGCCAGCAGCGGAACTTTACCGGTGGGAGAGACCCAGTACTTC; CDR3 protein: CASSGTLPVGETQYF
J gene: TRBJ1-1; D gene: TRBD1; V gene: TRBV7-9; clone size: -; CDR3 DNA: TGTGCCGGCAGCTCACAGGGGGCTAGTAGCACTGAAGCTTTCTTT; CDR3 protein: CAGSSQGASSTEAFF
J gene: TRBJ1-4; D gene: -; V gene: TRBV3-1; clone size: many; CDR3 DNA: TGTGCCAGCAGCCTAGAGCGGGAAAAACTGTTTTTT; CDR3 protein: CASSLEREKLFF
J gene: TRBJ1-2; D gene: TRBD1; V gene: TRBV5-8; clone size: few; CDR3 DNA: TGTGCCAGCAGCTTACCGGGACAGGGGACCTATGGCTACACCTTC; CDR3 protein: CASSLPGQGTYGYTF
J gene: TRBJ2-3; D gene: -; V gene: TRBV5-1; clone size: many; CDR3 DNA: TGCGCCAGCAGCCCATGGGACACGGCCACAGATACGCAGTATTTT; CDR3 protein: CASSPWDTATDTQYF
J gene: TRBJ2-3; D gene: TRBD1; V gene: TRBV2; clone size: -; CDR3 DNA: TGTGCCAGCAGTGAGGGGACAGCACCCCAAGAGACCCGGGCAGATACGCAGTATTTT; CDR3 protein: CASSEGTAPQETRADTQYF
J gene: TRBJ1-2; D gene: -; V gene: TRBV3-1; clone size: many; CDR3 DNA: TGTGCCAGCAGCCAAGACTACGGTTTTAACTATGGCTACACCTTC; CDR3 protein: CASSQDYGFNYGYTF
J gene: TRBJ2-3; D gene: TRBD2; V gene: TRBV12-3/TRBV12-4; clone size: many; CDR3 DNA: TGTGCCAGCAGTTCAGGACTAGCGGGTCTTAGCACAGATACGCAGTATTTT; CDR3 protein: CASSSGLAGLSTDTQYF
J gene: TRBJ2-2; D gene: -; V gene: TRBV9; clone size: -; CDR3 DNA: TGTGCCAGCAGCGTAGTAGGGAATGGGGTTGCCGGGGAGCTGTTTTTT; CDR3 protein: CASSVVGNGVAGELFF
J gene: TRBJ2-1; D gene: TRBD2; V gene: TRBV19; clone size: -; CDR3 DNA: TGTGCCAGTAGTATAATTAGCGGGGGTTCCTACAATGAGCAGTTCTTC; CDR3 protein: CASSIISGGSYNEQFF
J gene: TRBJ2-7; D gene: TRBD2; V gene: TRBV18; clone size: few; CDR3 DNA: TGTGCCAGCTCACCGCTCTACCTAGCGGGGAGCTCCTACGAGCAGTACTTC; CDR3 protein: CASSPLYLAGSSYEQYF
J gene: TRBJ2-4; D gene: -; V gene: TRBV18; clone size: many; CDR3 DNA: TGTGCCAGCTCACCAGCCATGGCAGGGGTCGAGGGTTTGGAAAAAAACATTCAGTACTTC; CDR3 protein: CASSPAMAGVEGLEKNIQYF
J gene: TRBJ1-1; D gene: -; V gene: TRBV10-3; clone size: few; CDR3 DNA: TGTGCCATCAGCCCTAGGGGCCCGCCGCCTGAAGCTTTCTTT; CDR3 protein: CAISPRGPPPEAFF
J gene: TRBJ2-3; D gene: -; V gene: TRBV7-8; clone size: many; CDR3 DNA: TGTGCCAGCAGCTTAGGTTCAGACCTACGTTCGCAGTATTTT; CDR3 protein: CASSLGSDLRSQYF
J gene: TRBJ2-7; D gene: TRBD2; V gene: TRBV2; clone size: -; CDR3 DNA: TGTGCCAGCAGAGCGGGGGCCCTCGACGAGCAGTACTTC; CDR3 protein: CASRAGALDEQYF
J gene: TRBJ1-3; D gene: -; V gene: TRBV6-2/TRBV6-3; clone size: -; CDR3 DNA: TGTGCCAGCAGGAGATCCAGACAAGCTAACACCATATATTTT; CDR3 protein: CASRRSRQANTIYF
J gene: TRBJ1-4; D gene: -; V gene: TRBV5-1; clone size: -; CDR3 DNA: TGCGCCAGCAGTTTGGACCCCGGGGCGCCTAATGAAAAACTGTTTTTT; CDR3 protein: CASSLDPGAPNEKLFF
J gene: TRBJ2-7; D gene: -; V gene: TRBV10-1; clone size: few; CDR3 DNA: TGCGCCAGCAGTGAGAGTGGTGGGGGGCCCTACGAGCAGTACTTC; CDR3 protein: CASSESGGGPYEQYF